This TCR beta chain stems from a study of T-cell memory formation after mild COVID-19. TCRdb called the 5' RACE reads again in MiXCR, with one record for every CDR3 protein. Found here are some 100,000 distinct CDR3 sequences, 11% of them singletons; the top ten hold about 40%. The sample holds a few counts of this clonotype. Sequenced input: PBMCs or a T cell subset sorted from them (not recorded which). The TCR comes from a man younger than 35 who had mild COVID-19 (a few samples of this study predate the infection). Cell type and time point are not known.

The CDR3: CASSLVEAGGHSSYEQYF. The CDR3, as DNA: TGCGCCAGCAGCTTGGTGGAGGCCGGGGGGCACAGCTCCTACGAGCAGTACTTC. This sequence joins TRBV5-1 and TRBJ2-7; maybe TRBD2 (7 bases). V was cut by 0 bases and J by 0 bases, with 19 bases left in between. This CDR3 contains 18 residues. Germline lookup yields CDR1 SGHRS and CDR2 YFSETQ.